The present T cell receptor beta chain was sequenced within a study of blood T cell repertoires in COVID-19. Study as a whole: Sources were T cells, B-cell-depleted T cells, or PBMCs; the material itself was cDNA or gDNA.

The data were produced by immunoSEQ multiplex PCR, yet TCRdb's version contains in-frame clones alone and is incomplete. The repertoire holds tens of thousands of clones, with over 75% as singletons. The specimen was peripheral blood. The TCR comes from a man in his sixties with acute or convalescent COVID-19.

The CDR3 nucleotides are TGTGCCAGCAGCCAAGGACAGACTGGAAACACCATATATTTT. Amino acids: CASSQGQTGNTIYF. This sequence joins TRBV2 and TRBJ1-3; D is possibly TRBD1 (6 bases). The V gene lost 6 bases and the J gene lost 2 bases, with 11 bases spanning the gap. Germline CDR1 SNHLY, CDR2 FYNNEI. The CDR3 loop spans 14 amino acids.